A selection of T cell receptor beta chains follows, all from one sample in a study of monozygotic twins with inflammatory bowel disease. TCRdb reprocessed the 5' RACE reads, keeping one entry per CDR3 protein, no DNA. The repertoire table contains approximately 300,000 distinct CDR3 sequences. The sample was blood. Every receptor here comes from a human donor with ulcerative colitis or Crohn's disease, or a healthy co-twin of an affected twin (not recorded which). Both conserved end residues are part of each CDR3.

j_call,v_call,cdr3_length,cdr3_aa
TRBJ2-1,TRBV27,15,CASSLWGLTYNEQIF
TRBJ2-7,TRBV30,13,CAWSVVAGSEQYF
TRBJ1-1,TRBV6-2/TRBV6-3,12,CASSLNRDTLGF
TRBJ2-2,TRBV5-6,11,CASSLAVELFF
TRBJ1-1,TRBV29-1,14,CSAGQGVWNTEAFF
TRBJ1-5,TRBV6-2/TRBV6-3,16,CASLPGGGGSNQPQHF
TRBJ2-1,TRBV6-1,15,CASSTTSGRYNEQFF
TRBJ2-1,TRBV7-3,12,CASSLTGGEQFF
TRBJ1-1,TRBV20-1,14,CSARDFTKNTEAFF
TRBJ1-2,TRBV7-2,14,CASSLAPSFYGYTF